Below are 19 T cell receptor beta chains sequenced from a single sample in a study of T cells in Graves' hyperthyroidism and ophthalmopathy. Regions amplified from RNA transcripts were the TCR beta CDR3 regions. The HTBI set primed first-round TCR CDR3 RT-PCR. Each CDR3 protein is one row after TCRdb ran MiXCR on the multiplex PCR reads. The sample carries some 740,000 distinct CDR3 sequences, approximately 15% recorded once. The sample comprised blood. The receptors come from a woman aged 18-29 years with Graves' hyperthyroidism.

The CDR3 nucleotides read TGTGCCACCAGTGACGGGGCAGGAGGTGAGGGTCAGCCCCAGCATTTT. Translation gives CATSDGAGGEGQPQHF. The chain recombines TRBV24-1 with TRBJ1-5, with D possibly matching TRBD1 (5 bases). Germline loops: CDR1 KGHDR, CDR2 SFDVKD. V lost 4 bases and J lost 6, with 18 bases in between. CDR3 length: 16 residues.

This clonotype has more than one count but fewer than ten. The junction differs from germline at one of its ends, possibly a read error. J is TRBJ2-7 and V is TRBV2, with 9 bases that match TRBD1. The germline CDR1 and CDR2 sequences are SNHLY and FYNNEI. CDR3 size: 14 residues. CDR3: CASSLEDRGYVQYF. Written as DNA, the CDR3 is TGTGCCAGCAGTCTCGAGGACAGGGGTTACGTGCAGTACTTC. The variable domain in full, completed from reference TRBV2 and TRBJ2-7, reads EPEVTQTPSHQVTQMGQEVILRCVPISNHLYFYWYRQILGQKVEFLVSFYNNEISEKSEIFDDQFSVERPDGSNFTLKIRSTKLEDSAMYFCASSLEDRGYVQYFGPGTRLTVT.

This clonotype was recorded a few times. The chain joins TRBV6-5 to TRBJ2-1; 7 bases align to TRBD2. Per the germline V gene, CDR1 is MNHEY and CDR2 is SVGAGI. Losses at the gene ends were 2 bases for V and 2 bases for J; bases not matched to a gene: 6. The CDR3 length is 16 residues. In nucleotides, the CDR3 is TGTGCCAGCAGTTACCTGGCTAGCGGTACCTACAATGAGCAGTTCTTC. This encodes CASSYLASGTYNEQFF.

At least ten counts were recorded for this clonotype. The genes are TRBV12-3 or TRBV12-4 and TRBJ2-3; D uncertain. The germline V and J ends were trimmed by 3 bases and 0 bases, with 7 bases remaining between them. This CDR3 comprises 14 residues. The CDR3 here is CASSFSQSTDTQYF. The DNA for the CDR3 is TGTGCCAGCAGTTTTAGTCAAAGCACAGATACGCAGTATTTT.

V and J are TRBV7-9 and TRBJ1-4; D not certain. CDR3 length: 14 amino acids. CDR1 SEHNR and CDR2 FQNEAQ come from the germline V gene (reference sequence). V shed 4 bases and J shed 5 bases, with 11 bases lying between them. CDR3 sequence reads: CASSSVQQNEKLFF. The CDR3 coding sequence is TGTGCCAGCAGCTCCGTCCAGCAAAATGAAAAACTGTTTTTT.

Many counts were recorded for this clonotype. The gene calls are TRBV12-5 and TRBJ1-1; the D is unclear. The V end lost 5 bases, the J end lost 4 bases, and 17 bases lay between the germline ends. This CDR3 is 15 amino acids long. Germline CDR1 reads LGHNT; CDR2 reads FRNRAP. CDR3 in DNA: TGTGCTAGTGGTGGCCCCTGGGGAGTAGGCACTGAAGCTTTCTTT. This sequence encodes CASGGPWGVGTEAFF.

The genes are TRBV14 and TRBJ2-1; 14 bases fit TRBD2. This CDR3 region has 20 residues. Trimming cost V 1 base and J 0 bases; bases outside gene matches: 8. Germline assignment: CDR1 SGHDN and CDR2 FVKESK. CDR3 bases: TGTGCCAGCAGCCAAGTTAAGGGGACTAGCGGGAGAAGCTCCTACAATGAGCAGTTCTTC. Its translation: CASSQVKGTSGRSSYNEQFF.

This clonotype was seen many times. The rearrangement joins TRBV6-5 to TRBJ1-2, with TRBD1 as a possible D gene (5 bases). Germline-derived CDR1 and CDR2 are MNHEY and SVGAGI. The CDR3 has 16 amino acids. Trimming removed 0 bases at V and 4 bases at J, with 15 bases between. DNA of the CDR3: TGTGCCAGCAGTTACTCCCTTTCGGAGCAGGGCTATGGCTACACCTTC. The encoded protein is CASSYSLSEQGYGYTF.

This clonotype has only a few counts. The chain has TRBV27 and TRBJ2-7; D uncertain. Germline CDR1 reads MNHEY; CDR2 reads SMNVEV (reference sequence). Trimming pared 4 bases from V and 3 bases from J, leaving 10 bases between. This CDR3 is built from 13 residues. The CDR3 sequence: CASSSYDGYEQYF. The CDR3 DNA reads TGTGCCAGCAGTTCCTACGACGGCTACGAGCAGTACTTC.

This clonotype was seen repeatedly, ten times or more. The chain recombines TRBV20-1 with TRBJ2-3; D ambiguous. V was pared by 3 bases and J by 0 bases, with 7 bases between. The CDR3 sequence is 13 residues long. Germline V gene sequence: CDR1 DFQATT, CDR2 SNEGSKA (reference sequence). Here the CDR3 reads CSARGSSTDTQYF. Written as DNA, the CDR3 is TGCAGTGCTAGGGGCAGTAGCACAGATACGCAGTATTTT.

This clonotype was detected a few times. The chain combines TRBV12-3 or TRBV12-4 with TRBJ2-2; 10 bases match TRBD1. Trimming removed 3 bases from V and 4 bases from J; junction bases left unmatched: 2. CDR3 length: 15 residues. The CDR3 loop is CASSFRTGGTGELFF. The CDR3 bases are TGTGCCAGCAGTTTCAGGACAGGGGGCACCGGGGAGCTGTTTTTT.

The genes are TRBV7-6 and TRBJ2-3; perhaps TRBD2 as D (6 bases). The V end lost 1 base, the J end lost 2 bases, and 31 bases lay between the germline ends. Germline V gene sequence: CDR1 SGHVS, CDR2 FNYEAQ. CDR3 length: 22 amino acids. The CDR3 DNA reads as TGTGCCAGCAGCTTAGGGGGCATCGTGGGACTCCCGATACTCGACTCCACAGATACGCAGTATTTT. It yields the protein CASSLGGIVGLPILDSTDTQYF.

The chain joins TRBV20-1 to TRBJ2-4, with 16 nucleotides matching TRBD2. V trimming: 6 bases; J trimming: 6 bases; junction bases outside the gene matches: 14. Germline CDR1 is DFQATT and CDR2 is SNEGSKA (reference sequence). This CDR3 has 18 residues. CDR3 in DNA: TGCAGTGCGTTCGGGACTAGCGGGAGGGCCGGGGGCGGAAACATTCAGTACTTC. Its translation is CSAFGTSGRAGGGNIQYF.

Many counts were recorded for this clonotype. V is TRBV13 and J is TRBJ2-7, with 10 nucleotides matching TRBD1. Germline V gene sequence: CDR1 PRHDT, CDR2 FYEKMQ (reference sequence). The CDR3 contains 15 residues. The V and J ends lost 3 bases and 5 bases, in that order; junction bases with no gene match: 7. In nucleotides, the CDR3 is TGTGCCAGCAGCTTGAGGGACAGGGGATCCCACGAGCAGTACTTC. This sequence encodes CASSLRDRGSHEQYF.

In its sample, this clonotype was seen many times. The chain carries TRBV6-1 and TRBJ2-6, with D unclear. V gave up 5 bases and J gave up 1 base, with 6 bases separating them. CDR1 and CDR2 (germline): MNHNS, SASEGT. The CDR3 sequence is 14 residues long. DNA for the CDR3: TGTGCCAGCAGTAAACCTTCTGGGGCCAACGTCCTGACTTTC. Its translation is CASSKPSGANVLTF.

The sample holds a few counts of this clonotype. J is TRBJ2-2 and V is TRBV20-1, with 8 bases that match TRBD2. V shed 5 bases, J shed 1 base, and the junction held 3 bases outside the gene matches. Looked up from germline, CDR1 is DFQATT and CDR2 is SNEGSKA (reference sequence). The CDR3 is made up of 14 amino acids. The CDR3 spells CSASTSGNTGELFF. CDR3 in DNA: TGCAGTGCTTCTACTAGCGGGAACACCGGGGAGCTGTTTTTT.

This clonotype appeared many times. The rearrangement links TRBV7-6 to TRBJ2-3; D perhaps matches TRBD2 (7 bases). The CDR3 runs to 20 residues. Per germline, CDR1 SGHVS and CDR2 FNYEAQ. V lost 1 base and J lost 4, with 27 bases in between. Here the CDR3 DNA reads TGTGCCAGCAGCTTAGTGTCAGGGGCTGGTGCGGGAGAAGACGCAGATACGCAGTATTTT. This gives the protein CASSLVSGAGAGEDADTQYF.

This clonotype was found many times. The chain couples TRBV2 to TRBJ2-3, with TRBD1 as a possible D gene (6 bases). This CDR3 contains 12 residues. The germline V and J ends were trimmed by 7 bases and 7 bases, with 12 bases remaining between them. Per germline, CDR1 SNHLY and CDR2 FYNNEI. CDR3 loop: CASKKQGHTQYF. In nucleotides, the CDR3 is TGTGCCAGCAAGAAACAGGGACATACGCAGTATTTT.

In regard to this clonotype: At one of its ends the junction is not consistent with the germline gene, which may arise from a read error. The chain carries TRBV7-2 and TRBJ2-7, with D perhaps TRBD2 (5 bases). This CDR3 is built from 19 residues. Germline V gene sequence: CDR1 SGHTA, CDR2 FQGNSA. The CDR3 loop is CASSPGERRSLGGIYEQYF. Written as DNA, the CDR3 is TGCGCCAGCAGCCCGGGCGAGCGGAGATCCCTAGGTGGGATATACGAGCAGTACTTC.